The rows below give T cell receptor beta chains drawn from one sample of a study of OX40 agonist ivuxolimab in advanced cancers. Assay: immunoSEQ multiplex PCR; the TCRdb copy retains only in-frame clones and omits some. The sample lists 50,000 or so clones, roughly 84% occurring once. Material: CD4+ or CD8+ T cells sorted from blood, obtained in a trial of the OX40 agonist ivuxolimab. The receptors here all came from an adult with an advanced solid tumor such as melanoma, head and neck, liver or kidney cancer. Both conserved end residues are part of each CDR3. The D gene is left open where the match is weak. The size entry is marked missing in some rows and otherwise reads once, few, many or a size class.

DNA: TGCAGCGTTGTAGACCCATATAACTATGGCTACACCTTC
CDR3: CSVVDPYNYGYTF
D: -
size: -
J: TRBJ1-2
V: TRBV29-1

DNA: TGTGCCAGCAGCTCTCCCTTTGGGGGCGCGTCTGAAGCTTTCTTT
CDR3: CASSSPFGGASEAFF
D: -
size: -
J: TRBJ1-1
V: TRBV6-5

DNA: TGTGCCAGCAGTTACTCGGGACTAGTCACAGATACGCAGTATTTT
CDR3: CASSYSGLVTDTQYF
D: TRBD2
size: -
J: TRBJ2-3
V: TRBV6-5

DNA: TGCGCCAGCAGTGAGTCGGACAGAATCTACGAGCAGTACTTC
CDR3: CASSESDRIYEQYF
D: -
size: few
J: TRBJ2-7
V: TRBV10-1

DNA: TGTGCCAGCAGTACCGGGACAGGGGTGGGGGAGCAGTACTTC
CDR3: CASSTGTGVGEQYF
D: TRBD1
size: -
J: TRBJ2-7
V: TRBV6-5

DNA: TGTGCCAGCAGGACAAGGACGGCCCAAGGAGGCAATCAGCCCCAGCATTTT
CDR3: CASRTRTAQGGNQPQHF
D: -
size: -
J: TRBJ1-5
V: TRBV28

DNA: TGTGCCAGCAGCTTGAAGTGGGGCGCCCCCGGGGAGCTGTTTTTT
CDR3: CASSLKWGAPGELFF
D: -
size: -
J: TRBJ2-2
V: TRBV5-6

DNA: TGTGCCAGCAAGCCGGGACAGGGTCACAACGAGCAGTACTTC
CDR3: CASKPGQGHNEQYF
D: TRBD1
size: -
J: TRBJ2-7
V: TRBV6-1

DNA: TGTGCCAGTAGTAACCGGGGGAATCTCTACGAGCAGTACTTC
CDR3: CASSNRGNLYEQYF
D: -
size: -
J: TRBJ2-7
V: TRBV19

DNA: TGTGCCAGCACCTTAACAGACGGACCGTACAATGAGCAGTTCTTC
CDR3: CASTLTDGPYNEQFF
D: -
size: once
J: TRBJ2-1
V: TRBV11-2

DNA: TGCGCCAGCAGTGAGAGGCCGAACTATGGCTACACCTTC
CDR3: CASSERPNYGYTF
D: -
size: once
J: TRBJ1-2
V: TRBV10-2

DNA: TGTGCCAGCAGCGTGGCCCTACAGTACTCTGGAAACACCATATATTTT
CDR3: CASSVALQYSGNTIYF
D: -
size: -
J: TRBJ1-3
V: TRBV9

DNA: TGTGCCAGCAGCTTAACGCTAGCCGATGAGCAGTTCTTC
CDR3: CASSLTLADEQFF
D: -
size: -
J: TRBJ2-1
V: TRBV7-3

DNA: TGTGCCAGCCGGAGGGCGGGAGAGGACTACGAGCAGTACTTC
CDR3: CASRRAGEDYEQYF
D: TRBD2
size: -
J: TRBJ2-7
V: TRBV19

DNA: TGCAGCGTTGAAGTTATGGGATCTGGAAACACCATATATTTT
CDR3: CSVEVMGSGNTIYF
D: -
size: -
J: TRBJ1-3
V: TRBV29-1

DNA: TGTGCCAGCAGCCCGATGGGACTAGAAAAGGGCGAGCAGTACTTC
CDR3: CASSPMGLEKGEQYF
D: TRBD2
size: -
J: TRBJ2-7
V: TRBV11-2

DNA: TGCAGCGTTGATACGGGAGACGGCTATGGCTACACCTTC
CDR3: CSVDTGDGYGYTF
D: -
size: -
J: TRBJ1-2
V: TRBV29-1

DNA: TGTGCCAGCGGCCAGCGGGAAGCCTACAATGAGCAGTTCTTC
CDR3: CASGQREAYNEQFF
D: TRBD2
size: once
J: TRBJ2-1
V: TRBV6-5

DNA: TGTGCCAGCAGCGTCGGCGGGACAGGGTATCAGCCCCAGCATTTT
CDR3: CASSVGGTGYQPQHF
D: TRBD1
size: -
J: TRBJ1-5
V: TRBV9

DNA: TGTGCCAGCAGCGTAGGCGGCCCGGGGAGAGGGGACACCATATATTTT
CDR3: CASSVGGPGRGDTIYF
D: -
size: few
J: TRBJ1-3
V: TRBV9

DNA: TGTGCCTTAGGACAGGGGAACACTGAAGCTTTCTTT
CDR3: CALGQGNTEAFF
D: TRBD1
size: -
J: TRBJ1-1
V: TRBV30

DNA: TGTGCCAGCACTAGCTCCGCGGTAGCCGGGGAGCTGTTTTTT
CDR3: CASTSSAVAGELFF
D: -
size: -
J: TRBJ2-2
V: TRBV27

DNA: TGCAGCGTTATGCAGGGCGGGAACACTGAAGCTTTCTTT
CDR3: CSVMQGGNTEAFF
D: -
size: -
J: TRBJ1-1
V: TRBV29-1

DNA: TGTGCCAGCAGGGGGACGGGGTCACCCCTCCACTTT
CDR3: CASRGTGSPLHF
D: -
size: -
J: TRBJ1-6
V: TRBV6-5

DNA: TGTGCCAGCTCACCGGACGGACGGGTTACCGGGGAGCTGTTTTTT
CDR3: CASSPDGRVTGELFF
D: -
size: -
J: TRBJ2-2
V: TRBV18

DNA: TGCGCCAGCAGCTTGGAGCTAGCGGTCAATGAGCAGTTCTTC
CDR3: CASSLELAVNEQFF
D: TRBD2
size: -
J: TRBJ2-1
V: TRBV5-1

DNA: TGCGCCAGCAGCCAGATTGGGACTGCCGTCTACAATGAGCAGTTCTTC
CDR3: CASSQIGTAVYNEQFF
D: -
size: once
J: TRBJ2-1
V: TRBV4-1

DNA: TGTGCCAGCAGCTATCATCCGGGACAGGGACCCTACGAGCAGTACTTC
CDR3: CASSYHPGQGPYEQYF
D: TRBD1
size: -
J: TRBJ2-7
V: TRBV7-6

DNA: TGTGCCAGCACCGGTGGGGCCAACGTCCTGACTTTC
CDR3: CASTGGANVLTF
D: -
size: few
J: TRBJ2-6
V: TRBV7-8

DNA: TGTGCCAGCAGCGTCACTGGCCCCCCGGACAATGAGCAGTTCTTC
CDR3: CASSVTGPPDNEQFF
D: -
size: -
J: TRBJ2-1
V: TRBV9

DNA: TGTGCCAGCTCTACAGGGGGCACAGATACGCAGTATTTT
CDR3: CASSTGGTDTQYF
D: TRBD1
size: once
J: TRBJ2-3
V: TRBV9

DNA: TGTGCCAGCAGCTTCAAGGACGGGTGGGAGCAGTTCTTC
CDR3: CASSFKDGWEQFF
D: -
size: -
J: TRBJ2-1
V: TRBV12-1

DNA: TGTGCCAGCACTTCGAACCCGGGACGTAGCTCCTACAATGAGCAGTTCTTC
CDR3: CASTSNPGRSSYNEQFF
D: -
size: -
J: TRBJ2-1
V: TRBV2

DNA: TGTGCCAGCAGTGATCTCGAGCGGGGGGACTACAATGAGCAGTTCTTC
CDR3: CASSDLERGDYNEQFF
D: TRBD2
size: -
J: TRBJ2-1
V: TRBV25-1

DNA: TGTGCCACCAGCAGAGATTGGGGCAGGGAGCAGTTCTTC
CDR3: CATSRDWGREQFF
D: -
size: -
J: TRBJ2-1
V: TRBV15

DNA: TGTGCCAGCAGCCGCCTGGACAGGGGGAACTCACCCCTCCACTTT
CDR3: CASSRLDRGNSPLHF
D: TRBD1
size: -
J: TRBJ1-6
V: TRBV5-4

DNA: TGTGCCAGCAGTGACTTACAGGGGAAGGCTCAGCCCCAGCATTTT
CDR3: CASSDLQGKAQPQHF
D: TRBD1
size: few
J: TRBJ1-5
V: TRBV2

DNA: TGTGCCATTGTCGGACAGGGTTACACTGAAGCTTTCTTT
CDR3: CAIVGQGYTEAFF
D: TRBD1
size: -
J: TRBJ1-1
V: TRBV28

DNA: TGTGCCACCATGGGGACACATATGGGTGGCTACACCTTC
CDR3: CATMGTHMGGYTF
D: -
size: -
J: TRBJ1-2
V: TRBV15